The rows below give T cell receptor beta chains drawn from one sample of a study of HIV-infected patients and healthy controls. Using its own MiXCR run on the 5' RACE reads, TCRdb lists one record per CDR3 protein. The sample has approximately 64,000 distinct CDR3 sequences; about 19% are singletons. Sequenced: CD4+ T cells from blood. The source is a human donor in good health. Both conserved end residues are part of each CDR3. The D gene is left open where the match is weak. Rows give clone size only sometimes, using once, few, many, or a class for an expanded clone.

TRBV29-1	TRBJ2-1	NA	NA	CSVIVGVNRYNEQFF	TGCAGCGTTATCGTGGGAGTCAACCGCTACAATGAGCAGTTCTTC
TRBV30	TRBJ2-1	NA	NA	CAWSRSVEQFF	TGTGCCTGGAGTAGGAGCGTTGAGCAGTTCTTC
TRBV20-1	TRBJ1-5	few	NA	CSVTGSNQPQHF	TGCAGTGTCACAGGGAGCAATCAGCCCCAGCATTTT
TRBV9	TRBJ2-6	NA	NA	CASSPGTTSNVLTF	TGTGCCAGCAGCCCTGGGACAACGTCCAACGTCCTGACTTTC
TRBV9	TRBJ1-6	NA	NA	CASSVWGDRNSPLHF	TGTGCCAGCAGCGTCTGGGGGGATAGAAATTCACCCCTCCACTTT
TRBV3-1	TRBJ2-7	many	TRBD2	CASSLAGGPVRNEQYF	TGTGCCAGCAGCTTAGCGGGAGGGCCCGTGAGAAACGAGCAGTACTTC
TRBV7-2	TRBJ2-5	many	NA	CASSLDETQYF	TGTGCCAGCAGCTTAGATGAGACCCAGTACTTC
TRBV29-1	TRBJ1-4	many	NA	CSVTGPSSTNEKLFF	TGCAGCGTCACGGGGCCGTCTTCAACTAATGAAAAACTGTTTTTT
TRBV7-9	TRBJ2-2	NA	TRBD1	CASSPGQSTGELFF	TGTGCCAGTTCCCCGGGACAGTCAACCGGGGAGCTGTTTTTT
TRBV9	TRBJ2-1	many	TRBD2	CASSQGLAGDLNNEQFF	TGTGCCAGCAGCCAGGGACTAGCGGGAGACCTTAACAATGAGCAGTTCTTC
TRBV19	TRBJ2-3	few	NA	CASSMGDTQYF	TGTGCCAGTAGTATGGGGGATACGCAGTATTTT
TRBV12-3/TRBV12-4	TRBJ2-7	many	NA	CASSFSGAYEQYF	TGTGCCAGCAGTTTTTCAGGAGCCTACGAGCAGTACTTC
TRBV6-2/TRBV6-3	TRBJ2-3	many	TRBD2	CASSYGGTSADTQYF	TGTGCCAGCAGTTACGGAGGGACTAGTGCAGATACGCAGTATTTT
TRBV6-2/TRBV6-3	TRBJ2-1	NA	TRBD1	CASSYVGQGLGEQFF	TGTGCCAGCAGTTACGTGGGACAGGGCCTAGGTGAGCAGTTCTTC
TRBV5-6	TRBJ2-7	many	NA	CASSLRQQGRAEQYF	TGTGCCAGCAGCCTGAGGCAACAGGGTAGGGCCGAGCAGTACTTC
TRBV12-3/TRBV12-4	TRBJ2-7	many	TRBD2	CASSLNTIAGLVGEQYF	TGTGCCAGCAGTTTAAATACTATAGCGGGGTTGGTCGGAGAGCAGTACTTC
TRBV20-1	TRBJ2-3	NA	NA	CSVKRQVSGIGTDTQYF	TGCAGTGTAAAGAGACAGGTCTCTGGCATAGGCACAGATACGCAGTATTTT
TRBV3-1	TRBJ1-1	NA	NA	CASRHLNTEAFF	TGTGCCAGCAGACACCTGAACACTGAAGCTTTCTTT
TRBV6-2/TRBV6-3	TRBJ1-5	many	NA	CASSPGWSQHF	TGTGCCAGCAGTCCAGGGTGGTCCCAGCATTTT
TRBV10-2	TRBJ1-1	NA	NA	CASTSDRQNTEAFF	TGCGCCAGCACATCGGATCGACAGAACACTGAAGCTTTCTTT
TRBV7-9	TRBJ2-7	NA	TRBD2	CASSWGGGAYEQYF	TGTGCCAGCAGCTGGGGGGGAGGGGCCTACGAGCAGTACTTC
TRBV5-5	TRBJ2-3	many	TRBD1	CASSLGRANRGLATDTQYF	TGTGCCAGCAGCCTGGGAAGGGCTAACAGGGGGCTCGCCACAGATACGCAGTATTTT
TRBV20-1	TRBJ2-3	few	TRBD1	CSARDRGPSTDTQYF	TGCAGTGCTAGGGACAGGGGGCCTAGCACAGATACGCAGTATTTT
TRBV14	TRBJ1-2	NA	TRBD1	CASSRGGQGSHTF	TGTGCCAGCAGCCGAGGGGGACAGGGATCACACACCTTC
TRBV12-3/TRBV12-4	TRBJ1-2	NA	TRBD1	CASSAGTGGINYGYTF	TGTGCCAGCAGTGCCGGGACAGGGGGAATTAACTATGGCTACACCTTC
TRBV7-9	TRBJ2-3	many	TRBD1	CASSARTGRRSDTQYF	TGTGCCAGCAGCGCTCGGACAGGGCGAAGATCGGATACGCAGTATTTT
TRBV20-1	TRBJ2-7	NA	NA	CSARDTQGRYEQYF	TGCAGTGCTAGAGATACCCAGGGACGGTACGAGCAGTACTTC
TRBV20-1	TRBJ2-7	many	NA	CSARIPGDEQYF	TGCAGTGCTAGAATCCCGGGTGACGAGCAGTACTTC
TRBV12-3/TRBV12-4	TRBJ1-1	NA	NA	CASSPMRVTGTEAFF	TGTGCCAGCAGCCCCATGAGGGTTACGGGCACTGAAGCTTTCTTT
TRBV7-9	TRBJ1-2	many	TRBD1	CASSRSGTGTTNYGYTF	TGTGCCAGCAGCCGATCCGGGACAGGGACTACTAACTATGGCTACACCTTC
TRBV12-3/TRBV12-4	TRBJ2-3	NA	NA	CASSLGARHDTQYF	TGTGCCAGCAGTTTAGGGGCACGTCATGATACGCAGTATTTT
TRBV5-5	TRBJ2-1	NA	TRBD2	CASSFRLAGAYNEQFF	TGTGCCAGCAGCTTCCGACTAGCGGGAGCCTACAATGAGCAGTTCTTC
TRBV6-1	TRBJ2-1	NA	NA	CASSVDGYNEQFF	TGTGCCAGCAGTGTGGACGGATACAATGAGCAGTTCTTC
TRBV29-1	TRBJ1-1	many	TRBD1	CSVRTGANTEAFF	TGCAGCGTTCGGACAGGGGCGAACACTGAAGCTTTCTTT
TRBV20-1	TRBJ1-5	many	NA	CSARDGGRGSNQPQHF	TGCAGTGCTAGAGATGGGGGGAGGGGAAGCAATCAGCCCCAGCATTTT
TRBV4-3	TRBJ1-3	few	TRBD1	CASSQEDRSGNTIYF	TGCGCCAGCAGCCAAGAGGACAGGAGTGGAAACACCATATATTTT
TRBV6-5	TRBJ2-2	many	NA	CASSYWASTGELFF	TGTGCCAGCAGTTACTGGGCGAGCACCGGGGAGCTGTTTTTT
TRBV24-1	TRBJ2-3	few	TRBD2	CATSDFKTSGRADTQYF	TGTGCCACCAGTGATTTTAAAACTAGCGGGAGAGCAGATACGCAGTATTTT
TRBV6-1	TRBJ2-2	few	NA	CASSAYGLNTGELFF	TGTGCCAGCAGTGCTTACGGGCTGAACACCGGGGAGCTGTTTTTT
TRBV3-1	TRBJ1-6	NA	NA	CASSQADGYNSPLHF	TGTGCCAGCAGCCAAGCGGACGGATATAATTCACCCCTCCACTTT
TRBV10-3	TRBJ2-3	few	NA	CAISDLAREGTDTQYF	TGTGCCATCAGTGATCTAGCCCGAGAGGGCACAGATACGCAGTATTTT
TRBV10-3	TRBJ1-1	few	NA	CAISEQGRSNTEAFF	TGTGCCATCAGTGAGCAAGGCAGATCGAACACTGAAGCTTTCTTT
TRBV7-2	TRBJ2-5	NA	NA	CASSPRWAGETQYF	TGTGCCAGCAGCCCCAGGTGGGCCGGGGAGACCCAGTACTTC
TRBV19	TRBJ2-6	few	TRBD1	CASSKGQGASGANVLTF	TGTGCCAGTAGTAAGGGACAGGGGGCCTCTGGGGCCAACGTCCTGACTTTC
TRBV20-1	TRBJ2-7	few	NA	CSVRTPRGEQYF	TGCAGCGTTAGGACACCCCGCGGAGAGCAGTACTTC